This T cell receptor (beta chain) emerged from a study of blood T cell repertoires in COVID-19. The overall study: Researchers got acute and convalescent COVID-19 samples from the United States, Italy and Spain. In each case, the material was cDNA or gDNA derived from T cells, B-cell-depleted T cells, or PBMCs.

Seattle cases were enrolled at active infection and followed longitudinally. This CDR3 spans 14 amino acids. V was trimmed by 4 bases and J by 1 base, leaving 11 bases between them. CDR1 is MNHEY and CDR2 is SVGAGI in the germline V gene. As handled by the study authors: Amplifying reference gene primers gave estimates of nucleated cell counts. Assay used: immunoSEQ multiplex PCR; TCRdb lists only in-frame clones, some missing. The V and J calls and clone size come from that table; D and trimming were worked out from the DNA. The sample shows around 290,000 clones, 70% to 90% of them seen only once. The source material was peripheral blood. The TCR was taken from a woman between 65 and 79 years old with COVID-19, enrolled during active disease. The rearrangement uses TRBV6-5 and TRBJ2-7; perhaps TRBD1 as D (6 bases). The CDR3, as DNA: TGTGCCAGCAGTTCCCGGGACAATTCCTACGAGCAGTACTTC. Protein product: CASSSRDNSYEQYF.